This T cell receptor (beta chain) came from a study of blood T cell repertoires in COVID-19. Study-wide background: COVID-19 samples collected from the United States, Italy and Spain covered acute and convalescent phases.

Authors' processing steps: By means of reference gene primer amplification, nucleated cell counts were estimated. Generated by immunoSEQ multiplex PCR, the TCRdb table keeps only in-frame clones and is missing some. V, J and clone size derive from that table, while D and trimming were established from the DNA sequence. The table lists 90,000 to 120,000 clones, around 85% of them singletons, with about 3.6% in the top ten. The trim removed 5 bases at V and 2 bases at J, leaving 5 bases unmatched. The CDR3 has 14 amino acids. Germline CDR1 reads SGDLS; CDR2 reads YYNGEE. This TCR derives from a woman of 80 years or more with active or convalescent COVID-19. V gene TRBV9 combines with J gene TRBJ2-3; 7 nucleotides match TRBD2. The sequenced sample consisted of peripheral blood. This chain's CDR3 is CASSGGTNTDTQYF. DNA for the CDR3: TGTGCCAGCAGTGGCGGGACTAACACAGATACGCAGTATTTT.